The 20 T cell receptor beta chains below were found in one sample sequenced in a study of shared clonotypes between healthy human individuals (dated by TCRdb to the early 2020s). The method was the immunoSEQ multiplex PCR assay. The clones in this table, taken by TCRdb from immuneACCESS, are in-frame only. Not every clone is retained; where verified, under half of the shortfall comes from an unresolved V gene, and the cause of the rest is unknown. The sample table shows 2 million to 3 million clones, and roughly 93% are seen once. 0.36% of the sample is held by the ten biggest clonotypes. Sequencing was performed on naive CD4+ T cells from PBMCs. What this sample's cell subset or site label stands for: CD45RA+ positively selected. These receptors were taken from a man aged 18 to 29 in good health. Some clones in this sample may be carry-over from other donors' samples.

This clone has just one count. The chain employs TRBV28 and TRBJ2-7, with 7 bases fitting TRBD1. The CDR3 extends over 14 amino acids. J was trimmed by 7 bases and V by 6 bases; bases with no gene match: 12. CDR1 and CDR2 (germline): MDHEN, SYDVKM. The CDR3 spells CASRGTAALWEQYF. The CDR3, as DNA: TGTGCCAGCAGGGGGACAGCCGCCCTGTGGGAGCAGTACTTC.

V is TRBV4-3 and J is TRBJ1-6; D might be TRBD1 (5 bases). CDR1 is LGHNA, CDR2 YSLEER, per germline. The V gene lost 5 bases and the J gene lost 10 bases, with 9 bases spanning the gap. This CDR3 comprises 12 residues. The CDR3: CASSDRGSPLHF. The CDR3 DNA reads as TGCGCCAGCAGCGACCGGGGCTCACCCCTCCACTTT.

The V call is TRBV11-2, the J call TRBJ1-6, with D unclear. V was pared by 5 bases and J by 5 bases, with 16 bases between. This CDR3 is built from 16 residues. Germline V gives CDR1 SGHAT, CDR2 FQNNGV. The DNA for the CDR3 is TGTGCCAGCAGCGAGGATCTCAAATCGGATAATTCACCCCTCCACTTT. This sequence encodes CASSEDLKSDNSPLHF.

J is TRBJ2-7 and V is TRBV28; D not resolved. V shed 3 bases and J shed 3 bases, with 15 bases lying between them. Germline V gene lookup returns CDR1 MDHEN and CDR2 SYDVKM. The CDR3 has 15 amino acids. This CDR3 is CASSFPQVRHYEQYF. The CDR3 nucleotides are TGTGCCAGCAGTTTTCCCCAGGTCCGCCACTACGAGCAGTACTTC.

The V call is TRBV25-1, the J call TRBJ1-2; a weak D match, TRBD1 (5 bases). The germline gives CDR1 MGHDK, CDR2 SYGVNS. The CDR3 has 15 amino acids. The germline V and J ends were trimmed by 3 bases and 8 bases, with 19 bases remaining between them. CDR3 nucleotide sequence: TGTGCCAGCAGTGAGGGCCAGGGACGAACAAGAGGCTACACCTTC. This codes for CASSEGQGRTRGYTF.

The V and J genes are TRBV11-2 and TRBJ2-5; D not resolved. The V end lost 4 bases, the J end lost 1 base, and 10 bases lay between the germline ends. The CDR3 length is 14 residues. Germline-derived CDR1 and CDR2 are SGHAT and FQNNGV. CDR3 in DNA: TGTGCCAGCAGCTCCTCGCACGTCCAAGAGACCCAGTACTTC. Protein product: CASSSSHVQETQYF.

The chain has TRBV6-6 and TRBJ2-3; TRBD1 agrees at 7 bases. Germline V gives CDR1 MNHNY, CDR2 SVGAGI (reference sequence). The V segment lost 6 bases and the J segment 2 bases; nucleotides outside the gene matches: 5. CDR3 size: 14 residues. The CDR3 bases are TGTGCCAGCAGGGGACAGACGAACACAGATACGCAGTATTTT. Translation: CASRGQTNTDTQYF.

This chain joins TRBV15 and TRBJ1-1, with D perhaps TRBD1 (6 bases). The CDR3 consists of 15 residues. Trimming left V 0 bases short and J 6 bases short, with 14 bases between. CDR1 and CDR2 (germline): LNHNV, YYDKDF (reference sequence). CDR3 protein: CATSRERDRHAEAFF. The CDR3 DNA reads TGTGCCACCAGCAGAGAAAGAGACAGGCACGCTGAAGCTTTCTTT.

The chain is built from TRBV5-4 and TRBJ2-1; TRBD2 matches at 12 bases. The CDR3 length is 17 residues. The J segment lost 9 bases and the V segment lost 4 bases, leaving 14 bases of the junction unmatched. Per germline, CDR1 SGHNT and CDR2 YYREEE (reference sequence). CDR3 sequence reads: CASSPRGTSGHVIEQFF. CDR3 DNA sequence: TGTGCCAGCAGCCCTAGGGGGACTAGCGGGCATGTTATTGAGCAGTTCTTC.

This rearrangement joins TRBV28 to TRBJ1-5; D unresolved. Germline V gene lookup returns CDR1 MDHEN and CDR2 SYDVKM. Trimming cost V 0 bases and J 0 bases, with 12 bases left between them. The length of the CDR3 is 17 residues. The CDR3 DNA sequence: TGTGCCAGCAGTTTATGGGTTTCCCCGGATAGCAATCAGCCCCAGCATTTT. Translating it yields CASSLWVSPDSNQPQHF. The full variable domain, in which reference TRBV28 and TRBJ1-5 provide the parts outside the CDR3, is DVKVTQSSRYLVKRTGEKVFLECVQDMDHENMFWYRQDPGLGLRLIYFSYDVKMKEKGDIPEGYSVSREKKERFSLILESASTNQTSMYLCASSLWVSPDSNQPQHFGDGTRLSIL.

This sequence joins TRBV7-9 and TRBJ2-1; D gene unclear. Trimming removed 1 base at V and 9 bases at J, with 19 bases between. The CDR3 contains 16 residues. CDR1 and CDR2 (germline): SEHNR, FQNEAQ (reference sequence). CDR3 in amino acids: CASSLERTSYAGEQFF. CDR3 DNA sequence: TGTGCCAGCAGCTTAGAGAGAACCTCTTACGCCGGTGAGCAGTTCTTC. Combining the CDR3 with reference TRBV7-9 and TRBJ2-1 gives the whole variable domain DTGVSQNPRHKITKRGQNVTFRCDPISEHNRLYWYRQTLGQGPEFLTYFQNEAQLEKSRLLSDRFSAERPKGSFSTLEIQRTEQGDSAMYLCASSLERTSYAGEQFFGPGTRLTVL.

CDR3 loop: CASRIRQGRRPDEKLFF. The CDR3 DNA follows: TGTGCCAGCAGAATAAGACAGGGCAGGCGACCGGATGAAAAACTGTTTTTT. The rearrangement links TRBV28 to TRBJ1-4; 7 nucleotides match TRBD1. This CDR3 comprises 17 residues. Germline trimming cut 6 bases from V and 6 bases from J; bases unmatched to any gene: 16. Germline lookup yields CDR1 MDHEN and CDR2 SYDVKM.

A single count supports this clone. The J gene is TRBJ2-1, the V gene TRBV5-1, with 7 bases aligning to TRBD2. Per the germline V gene, CDR1 is SGHRS and CDR2 is YFSETQ. V trimming: 7 bases; J trimming: 3 bases; junction bases outside the gene matches: 4. The CDR3 is 13 residues long. The DNA of the CDR3 is TGCGCCAGCGGGGAGGGCGGCTACAATGAGCAGTTCTTC. Translated: CASGEGGYNEQFF.

Of note for this clone: The same CDR3 also results from other DNA sequences found in this sample. V is TRBV29-1 and J is TRBJ1-4; D possibly corresponds to TRBD1 (5 bases). Trimming cost V 0 bases and J 7 bases, with 9 bases left between them. This CDR3 comprises 13 residues. The germline V gene has CDR1 SQVTM and CDR2 ANQGSEA. The CDR3 nucleotides are TGCAGCGTTGAAGAGGGGCAAAGTGAAAAACTGTTTTTT. Protein sequence: CSVEEGQSEKLFF.

This clone showed up just once. The rearrangement uses TRBV6-5 and TRBJ2-7; no clear D gene. CDR3 length equals 16 residues. V lost 3 bases to trimming and J lost 0 bases, with 15 bases between them. Germline-derived CDR1 and CDR2 are MNHEY and SVGAGI. CDR3 bases: TGTGCCAGCAGTTATCTTCCGGGCCAATTCTCCTACGAGCAGTACTTC. Residues: CASSYLPGQFSYEQYF.

CDR3 in amino acids: CAWSDRLAGAGELFF. CDR3 DNA sequence: TGTGCCTGGAGCGACCGACTAGCGGGGGCCGGGGAGCTGTTTTTT. V usage is TRBV30 and J usage is TRBJ2-2; 12 bases are a match to TRBD2. This CDR3 is built from 15 residues. J lost 6 bases, V lost 3 bases, and 5 bases had no gene match. Germline assignment: CDR1 GTSNPN and CDR2 SVGIG (reference sequence).

The rearrangement uses TRBV7-2 and TRBJ2-5; weak D call: TRBD1 (6 bases). The germline CDR1 and CDR2 sequences are SGHTA and FQGNSA. This CDR3 contains 14 residues. The V gene lost 3 bases and the J gene lost 9 bases, with 17 bases spanning the gap. The CDR3 nucleotides read TGTGCCAGCAGCTTCCAGGGGACGAGTAAGGCCCAGTACTTC. Amino acid sequence: CASSFQGTSKAQYF.

V gene TRBV5-1 combines with J gene TRBJ1-1; D gene unclear. V was trimmed by 2 bases and J by 8 bases, leaving 10 bases between them. Germline CDR1 is SGHRS and CDR2 is YFSETQ. The CDR3 is 12 amino acids. CDR3 coding DNA: TGCGCCAGCAGCTTACCAACGACGGAAGCTTTCTTT. It yields the protein CASSLPTTEAFF.

This chain joins TRBV28 and TRBJ1-4; D is unclear. V shed 6 bases and J shed 0 bases, with 14 bases lying between them. CDR3 length equals 16 residues. CDR1 and CDR2 (germline): MDHEN, SYDVKM. DNA of the CDR3: TGTGCCAGCAGACTTGCCCCGTCTGCAACTAATGAAAAACTGTTTTTT. Translation: CASRLAPSATNEKLFF. The complete variable domain, with remaining parts taken from reference TRBV28 and TRBJ1-4, reads DVKVTQSSRYLVKRTGEKVFLECVQDMDHENMFWYRQDPGLGLRLIYFSYDVKMKEKGDIPEGYSVSREKKERFSLILESASTNQTSMYLCASRLAPSATNEKLFFGSGTQLSVL.

This chain links TRBV9 with TRBJ2-2; unclear D gene. V was cut by 4 bases and J by 4 bases, with 8 bases left in between. This CDR3 spans 13 amino acids. Germline loops: CDR1 SGDLS, CDR2 YYNGEE. As DNA, the CDR3 is TGTGCCAGCAGCCCCCTCAGCACCGGGGAGCTGTTTTTT. This gives the protein CASSPLSTGELFF.